The sample holds many counts of the clone carrying this T cell receptor beta chain. The data stem from a study of T-cell reconstitution after alpha-beta-depleted transplantation in children. This CDR3 region has 15 residues. The V gene's germline CDR1 is SGHRS and CDR2 YFSETQ. V lost 0 bases and J 3 bases, leaving 11 bases between the germline ends. The library targeted TCRbeta and was prepared with unique molecular identifiers. From the PCR reads, TCRdb called clonotypes with MiXCR, one entry per CDR3 protein. The table lists 230,000 or so distinct CDR3 sequences, 9.7% of them singletons, with around 5.1% in the top ten.

The sequencing used PBMCs from the stem cell graft donor, collected from the stem cell graft. This TCR derives from a human donor who donated a stem cell graft to a child with SCID. The rearrangement joins TRBV5-1 to TRBJ2-3; TRBD1 or TRBD2 may be the D gene (6 bases each). CDR3 nucleotide sequence: TGCGCCAGCAGCTTGGGTCAGGGGAGGACAGATACGCAGTATTTT. Its protein product is CASSLGQGRTDTQYF.